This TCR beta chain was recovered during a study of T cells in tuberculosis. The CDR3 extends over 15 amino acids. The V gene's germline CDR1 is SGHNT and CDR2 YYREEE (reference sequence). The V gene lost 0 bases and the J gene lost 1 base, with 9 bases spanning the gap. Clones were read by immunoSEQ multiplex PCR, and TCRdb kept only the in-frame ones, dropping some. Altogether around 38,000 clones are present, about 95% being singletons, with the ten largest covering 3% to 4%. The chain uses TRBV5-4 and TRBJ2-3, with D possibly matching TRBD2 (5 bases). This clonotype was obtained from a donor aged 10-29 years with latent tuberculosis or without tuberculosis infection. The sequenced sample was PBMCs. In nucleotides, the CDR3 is TGTGCCAGCAGCTTGGAGAGGGTGGGCACAGATACGCAGTATTTT. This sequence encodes CASSLERVGTDTQYF.